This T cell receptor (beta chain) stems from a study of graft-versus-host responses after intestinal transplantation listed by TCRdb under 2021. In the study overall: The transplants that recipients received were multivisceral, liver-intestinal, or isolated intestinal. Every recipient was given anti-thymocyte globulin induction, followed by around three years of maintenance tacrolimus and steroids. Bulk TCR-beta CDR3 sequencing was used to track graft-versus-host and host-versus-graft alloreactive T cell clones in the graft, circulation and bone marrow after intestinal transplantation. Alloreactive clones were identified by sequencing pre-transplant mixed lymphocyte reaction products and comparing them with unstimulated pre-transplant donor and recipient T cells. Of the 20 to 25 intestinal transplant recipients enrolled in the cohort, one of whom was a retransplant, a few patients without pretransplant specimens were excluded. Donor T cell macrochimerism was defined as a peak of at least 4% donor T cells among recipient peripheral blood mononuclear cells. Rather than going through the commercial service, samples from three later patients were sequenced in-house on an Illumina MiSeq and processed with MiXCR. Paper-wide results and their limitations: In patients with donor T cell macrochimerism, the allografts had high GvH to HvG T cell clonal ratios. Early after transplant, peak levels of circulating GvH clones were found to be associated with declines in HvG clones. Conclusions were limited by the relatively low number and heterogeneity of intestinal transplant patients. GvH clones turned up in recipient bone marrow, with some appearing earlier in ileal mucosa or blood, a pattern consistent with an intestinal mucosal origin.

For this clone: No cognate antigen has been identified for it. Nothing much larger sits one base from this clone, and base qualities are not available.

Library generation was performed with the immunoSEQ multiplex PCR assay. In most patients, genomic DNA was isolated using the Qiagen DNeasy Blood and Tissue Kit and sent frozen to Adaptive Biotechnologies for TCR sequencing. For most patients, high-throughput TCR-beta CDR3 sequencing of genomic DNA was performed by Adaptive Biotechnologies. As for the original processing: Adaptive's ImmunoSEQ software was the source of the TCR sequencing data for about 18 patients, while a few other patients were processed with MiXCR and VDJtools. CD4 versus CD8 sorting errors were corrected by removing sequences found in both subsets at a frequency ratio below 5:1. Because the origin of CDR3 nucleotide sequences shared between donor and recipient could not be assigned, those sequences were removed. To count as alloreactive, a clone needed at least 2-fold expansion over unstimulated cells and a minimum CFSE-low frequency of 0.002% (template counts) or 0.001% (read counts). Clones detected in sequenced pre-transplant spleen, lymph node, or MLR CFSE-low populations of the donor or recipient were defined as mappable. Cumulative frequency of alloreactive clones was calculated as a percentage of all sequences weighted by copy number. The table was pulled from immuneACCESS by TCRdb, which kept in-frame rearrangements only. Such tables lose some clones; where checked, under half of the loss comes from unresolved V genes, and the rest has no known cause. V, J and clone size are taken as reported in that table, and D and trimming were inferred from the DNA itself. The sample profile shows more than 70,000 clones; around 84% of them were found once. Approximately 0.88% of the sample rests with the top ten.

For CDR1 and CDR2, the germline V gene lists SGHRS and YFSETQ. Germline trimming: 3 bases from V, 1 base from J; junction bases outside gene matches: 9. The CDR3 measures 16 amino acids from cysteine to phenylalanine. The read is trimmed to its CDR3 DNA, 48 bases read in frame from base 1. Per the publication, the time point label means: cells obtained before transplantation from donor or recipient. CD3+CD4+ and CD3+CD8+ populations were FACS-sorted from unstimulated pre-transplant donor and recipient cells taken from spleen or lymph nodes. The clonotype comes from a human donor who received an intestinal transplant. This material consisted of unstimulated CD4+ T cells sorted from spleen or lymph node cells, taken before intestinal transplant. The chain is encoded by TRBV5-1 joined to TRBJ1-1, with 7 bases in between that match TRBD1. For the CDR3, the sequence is CASSSRAGGRNTEAFF. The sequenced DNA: TGCGCCAGCAGCTCTAGGGCAGGGGGAAGGAACACTGAAGCTTTCTTT.